A single sample is the source of the 3 T cell receptor beta chains below, sequenced in a study of post-analysis software for immune sequencing data. Broader study findings: Elevated frequency relative to controls characterized four to six TRBV segments in patients, TRBV5-6, TRBV5-1 and TRBV20-1 among them.

The antigens of these receptors remain unknown. Carried by the TCR beta cDNA libraries were unique molecular identifiers. A single record per CDR3 protein comes from TCRdb applying MiXCR to the PCR reads. The sample lists 800,000 to 950,000 distinct CDR3 sequences, 53% occurring once. Sequenced input: blood. Receptors were obtained from a girl aged 5-17 years with multiple sclerosis.

The rearrangement uses TRBV6-2 or TRBV6-3 and TRBJ2-7, with a tentative D call TRBD2 (6 bases). The length of the CDR3 is 13 residues. The V and J ends lost 10 bases and 0 bases respectively, with 13 bases between them. Germline V gene lookup returns CDR1 MNHEY and CDR2 SVGEGT. CDR3 sequence reads: CATQRASSYEQYF. CDR3 in DNA: TGTGCCACCCAGCGGGCCTCCTCCTACGAGCAGTACTTC.

This clonotype has just one count. The CDR3 DNA is TGCAGTGCTAGAGTTCGACCCGGGAGTAGCTCCTACAATGAGCAGTTCTTC. Translation: CSARVRPGSSSYNEQFF. The rearrangement links TRBV20-1 to TRBJ2-1; D might be TRBD2 (6 bases). The germline gives CDR1 DFQATT, CDR2 SNEGSKA (reference sequence). Between the trimmed V and J ends, which lost 1 base and 0 bases, there was a span of 16 bases. The CDR3 has 17 residues.

The chain is built from TRBV5-4 and TRBJ2-7; D may be TRBD1 or TRBD2 (5 bases each). The CDR3 consists of 15 residues. Trimming cost V 4 bases and J 6 bases, with 20 bases left between them. The germline CDR1 and CDR2 sequences are SGHNT and YYREEE (reference sequence). This CDR3 is CASSVPGTARTEQYF. The DNA of the CDR3 is TGTGCCAGCAGCGTGCCCGGGACGGCCCGCACCGAGCAGTACTTC.